A single TCR beta chain is shown here with its context. Antigen: not known. The record originates from a study of CD8+ T cells in alopecia areata. About the study: Those treated were given oral tofacitinib at 5 to 10 mg twice daily.

General study results and limits: TCR sharing across patients was less clear than in mice, possibly HLA-related. Normal skin contains resident alphabeta T cells, and these are also sequenced in scalp samples.

Sequencing used cDNA as its template, made by extracting RNA and reverse transcribing it. This table comes from immunoSEQ multiplex PCR, and its TCRdb copy is limited to in-frame clones, with some not included. Here the sample spans fewer than 200,000 clones, approximately 56% being singletons. This clonotype originated in a human donor with alopecia areata. The input for sequencing was CD4+ T cells sorted from blood, taken at week 0.

The CDR3, as DNA: TGTGCCAGCAGCTGGATACGTGGTTCGAGGGATGGCTACACCTTC. It translates to CASSWIRGSRDGYTF. This chain uses TRBV5-4 with TRBJ1-2; D is unclear. CDR3 length: 15 residues. Germline lookup yields CDR1 SGHNT and CDR2 YYREEE (reference sequence). The V and J ends lost 3 bases and 6 bases respectively, with 18 bases between them.